The entry below gives a single TCR beta chain sequence along with its context. This entry comes from a study of blood T cell repertoires in COVID-19. Study summary: T cells, B-cell-depleted T cells, or PBMCs provided the cDNA or gDNA that served as material.

Sequenced by immunoSEQ multiplex PCR; TCRdb stores in-frame clones only, minus some. This repertoire shows 280,000 or so clones, approximately 83% found once; its top ten account for about 2.2%. Germline V gives CDR1 ENHRY, CDR2 SYGVKD. This CDR3 comprises 14 residues. The ends were cut back, 3 bases at V and 2 bases at J, with 10 bases in the middle. The specimen sequenced was peripheral blood. The rearrangement links TRBV10-3 to TRBJ1-2, with unresolved D. The receptor was derived from a woman aged 25 to 45 who had recovered from COVID-19. CDR3 protein: CAISDPLGNYGYTF. In DNA, the CDR3 is TGTGCCATCAGTGACCCGCTAGGCAACTATGGCTACACCTTC.